This T cell receptor (beta chain) stems from a study of T cell repertoires in cytomegalovirus infection. The CDR3 totals 13 residues. CDR1 and CDR2 (germline): SEHNR, FQNEAQ (reference sequence). Trimming took 4 bases from V and 8 from J, leaving 9 bases between them. This clonotype was counted between two and nine times. Its antigen remains unknown. TCRdb itself ran the reads through MiXCR, one entry per CDR3 protein. The table records around 800,000 distinct CDR3 sequences, approximately 32% of them present only once. Sequences were derived from cultured CD8+ T cells from PBMCs, sampled from culture after CMV antigen stimulation. The TCR sequence derives from a human donor in good health (CMV status not recorded). Some clones in this sample may be carry-over from other donors' samples. The genes are TRBV7-9 and TRBJ1-6; weak D call: TRBD1 (5 bases). CDR3 amino acids: CASSSMGDSPLHF. The CDR3 DNA is TGTGCCAGCAGCTCTATGGGGGATTCACCCCTCCACTTT. Filled out from reference TRBV7-9 and TRBJ1-6, the complete variable domain reads DTGVSQNPRHKITKRGQNVTFRCDPISEHNRLYWYRQTLGQGPEFLTYFQNEAQLEKSRLLSDRFSAERPKGSFSTLEIQRTEQGDSAMYLCASSSMGDSPLHFGNGTRLTVT.